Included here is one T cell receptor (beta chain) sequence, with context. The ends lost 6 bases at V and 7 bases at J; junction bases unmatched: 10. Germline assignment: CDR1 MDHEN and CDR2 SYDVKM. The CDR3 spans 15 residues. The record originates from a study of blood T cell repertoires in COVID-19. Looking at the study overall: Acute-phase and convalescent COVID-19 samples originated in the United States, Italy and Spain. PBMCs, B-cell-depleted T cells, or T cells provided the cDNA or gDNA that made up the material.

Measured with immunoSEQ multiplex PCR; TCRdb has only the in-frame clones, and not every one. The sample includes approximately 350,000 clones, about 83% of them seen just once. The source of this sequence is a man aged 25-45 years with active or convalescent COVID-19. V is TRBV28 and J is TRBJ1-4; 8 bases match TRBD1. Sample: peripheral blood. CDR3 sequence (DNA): TGTGCCAGCAGCCCTCAGGGGGCGCCTGGTGAAAAACTGTTTTTT. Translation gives CASSPQGAPGEKLFF.